The TCR beta chain under discussion was sequenced for a study of shared clonotypes between healthy human individuals. Study-wide points: Larger estimated richness was generally recorded for naive subsets relative to memory subsets. Non-shared clonotypes had lower generation probabilities than clonotypes shared by all four sorted-subset donors.

V gave up 3 bases and J gave up 8 bases, with 9 bases separating them. CDR3 length equals 11 residues. CDR1 is DFQATT and CDR2 is SNEGSKA in the germline V gene (reference sequence). As for this clone: Its antigen is not known.

Assay used: immunoSEQ multiplex PCR; TCRdb lists only in-frame clones, some missing. The data contain a few hundred thousand clones, around 97% of them singletons. The clonotype originates from a woman aged 25 to 39 in good health. The V gene is TRBV20-1, the J gene TRBJ2-3; D uncertain. Material: naive CD4+ T cells sorted from blood. Documented subset: CD45RA+ positively selected. The CDR3 is CSASNRATQYF. CDR3 nucleotide sequence: TGCAGTGCTAGTAACCGGGCTACGCAGTATTTT.